These 2 T cell receptor beta chains were all obtained from the same sample, sequenced in a study of neurological immune-mediated disorders. Using its own MiXCR run on the 5' RACE reads, TCRdb lists one record per CDR3 protein. This sample has approximately 58,000 distinct CDR3 sequences, with approximately 10% found just once. Sequencing was carried out using PBMCs. The source is a man between 60 and 75 years old in good health.

This clonotype showed up many times. V and J are TRBV27 and TRBJ1-6, with D maybe TRBD1 (6 bases). The CDR3 runs 16 residues. From germline, CDR1 is MNHEY and CDR2 SMNVEV (reference sequence). V lost 5 bases, J lost 9 bases, and 20 bases lay in between. CDR3 nucleotides: TGTGCCAGCAGTAGCCGCAGGGGCCGCACCCCTTCACCCCTCCACTTT. Amino acids: CASSSRRGRTPSPLHF.

By frequency in the sample, this clonotype is medium-sized (0.01 to 0.1%). The CDR3 bases are TGTGCCATCAGTGATGTCGGGCTAGCGGATTTCGAGCAGTACTTC. Translation gives CAISDVGLADFEQYF. The chain links TRBV10-3 to TRBJ2-7, with 7 bases matching TRBD2. Germline-derived CDR1 and CDR2 are ENHRY and SYGVKD. CDR3 length: 15 amino acids. V dropped 3 bases and J dropped 6; count of bases not matched to a gene: 11.